This T cell receptor beta chain was sequenced during a study of T cell responses to AZD1222 COVID-19 vaccine. Whole-study findings and limits: Only a handful of AZD1222 recipients tested seropositive at baseline. The breadth and depth of Spike-specific TCRs increased once two AZD1222 doses had been given.

This CDR3 region has 16 residues. CDR1 and CDR2 (germline): MDHEN, SYDVKM. The ends lost 4 bases at V and 10 bases at J; junction bases unmatched: 14. About this clone: Its cognate antigen is unknown.

Sequenced by immunoSEQ multiplex PCR; TCRdb stores in-frame clones only, minus some. The sample holds 90,000 to 150,000 clones, approximately 86% seen once. The source material was peripheral blood, sampled 28 days after the second AZD1222 dose. This clonotype originated in an adult who received the AZD1222 COVID-19 vaccine. The V and J genes are TRBV28 and TRBJ1-4, with TRBD1 matching over 8 bases. CDR3 nucleotide sequence: TGTGCCAGCAGTTCAATACAGGGGGTCGCCCTCGGAAAACTGTTTTTT. It specifies CASSSIQGVALGKLFF.